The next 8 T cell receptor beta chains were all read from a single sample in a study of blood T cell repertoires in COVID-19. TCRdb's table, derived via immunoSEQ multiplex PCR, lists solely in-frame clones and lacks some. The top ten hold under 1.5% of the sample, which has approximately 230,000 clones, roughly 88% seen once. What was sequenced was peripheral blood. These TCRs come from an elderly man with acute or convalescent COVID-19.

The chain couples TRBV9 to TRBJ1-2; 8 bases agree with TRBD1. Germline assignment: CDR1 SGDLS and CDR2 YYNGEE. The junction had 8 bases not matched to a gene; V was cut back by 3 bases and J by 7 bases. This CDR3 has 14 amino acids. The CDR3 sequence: CASSAPGGQGGYTF. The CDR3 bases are TGTGCCAGCAGCGCCCCAGGGGGCCAGGGTGGCTACACCTTC.

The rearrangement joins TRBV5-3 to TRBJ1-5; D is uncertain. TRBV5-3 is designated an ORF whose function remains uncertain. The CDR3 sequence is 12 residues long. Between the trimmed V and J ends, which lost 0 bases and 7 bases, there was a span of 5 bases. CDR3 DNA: TGTGCCAGAAGCTTGGCGGGACAGCCCCAGCATTTT. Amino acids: CARSLAGQPQHF.

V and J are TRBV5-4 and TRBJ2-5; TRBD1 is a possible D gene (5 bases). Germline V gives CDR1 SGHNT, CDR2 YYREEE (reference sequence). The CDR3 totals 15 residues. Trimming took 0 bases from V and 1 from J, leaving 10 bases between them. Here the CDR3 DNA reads TGTGCCAGCAGCTTGGACCCAGACAGCCAAGAGACCCAGTACTTC. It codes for CASSLDPDSQETQYF.

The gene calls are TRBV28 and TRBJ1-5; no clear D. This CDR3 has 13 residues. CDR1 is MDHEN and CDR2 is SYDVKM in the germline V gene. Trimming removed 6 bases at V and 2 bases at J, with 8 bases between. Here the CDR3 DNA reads TGTGCCAGCAGAGACAACGGCAATCAGCCCCAGCATTTT. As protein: CASRDNGNQPQHF.

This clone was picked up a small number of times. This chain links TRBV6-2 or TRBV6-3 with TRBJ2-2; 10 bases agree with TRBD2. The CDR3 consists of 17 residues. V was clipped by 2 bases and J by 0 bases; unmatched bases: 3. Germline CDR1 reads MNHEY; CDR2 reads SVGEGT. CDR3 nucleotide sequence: TGTGCCAGCAGTTACAAGCTAGCGGGGGCGAACACCGGGGAGCTGTTTTTT. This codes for CASSYKLAGANTGELFF.

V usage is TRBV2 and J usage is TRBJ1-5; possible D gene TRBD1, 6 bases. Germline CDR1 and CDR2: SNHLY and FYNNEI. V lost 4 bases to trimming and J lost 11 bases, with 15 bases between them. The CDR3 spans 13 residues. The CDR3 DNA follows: TGTGCCAGCAGTGCTCGGAACGGGGACACCCAGCATTTT. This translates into CASSARNGDTQHF.

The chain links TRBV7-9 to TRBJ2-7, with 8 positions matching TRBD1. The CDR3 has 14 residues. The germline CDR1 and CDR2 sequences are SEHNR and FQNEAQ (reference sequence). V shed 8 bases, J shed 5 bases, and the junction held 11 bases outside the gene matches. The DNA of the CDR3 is TGTGCCAGCCTCCGACAGGGGAGTAGCGACGAGCAGTACTTC. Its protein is CASLRQGSSDEQYF.

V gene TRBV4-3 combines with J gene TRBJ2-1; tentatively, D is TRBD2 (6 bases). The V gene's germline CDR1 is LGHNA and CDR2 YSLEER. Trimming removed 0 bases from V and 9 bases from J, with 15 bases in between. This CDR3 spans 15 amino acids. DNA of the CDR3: TGCGCCAGCAGCCAAGATCGGCAGATAGCGGCTGAGCAGTTCTTC. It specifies CASSQDRQIAAEQFF.